What follows are 25 T cell receptor beta chains derived from one specimen sequenced in a study of neurological immune-mediated disorders. Each CDR3 protein gets one entry after TCRdb re-called the 5' RACE reads with MiXCR. The table records roughly 120,000 distinct CDR3 sequences, roughly 3.2% of them present only once. The specimen sequenced was PBMCs. All receptors derive from a woman aged 30 to 39 with multiple sclerosis.

With regard to this clonotype: A read error is possible here, since a much larger clone lies one base away. V gene TRBV7-6 combines with J gene TRBJ2-5; 7 nucleotides match TRBD1. The germline CDR1 and CDR2 sequences are SGHVS and FNYEAQ. The CDR3 runs 14 residues. The CDR3 is CVSSPRDSQETQYF. CDR3 sequence (DNA): TGTGTCAGCAGCCCCCGGGACAGTCAAGAGACCCAGTACTTC. Complete variable domain (other parts from reference TRBV7-6 and TRBJ2-5): GAGVSQSPRYKVTKRGQDVALRCDPISGHVSLYWYRQALGQGPEFLTYFNYEAQQDKSGLPNDRFSAERPEGSISTLTIQRTEQRDSAMYRCVSSPRDSQETQYFGPGTRLLVL.

This clonotype has a count of ten or more. V is TRBV9 and J is TRBJ2-5; 9 bases map to TRBD1. J was trimmed by 4 bases and V by 3 bases; bases with no gene match: 4. The CDR3 totals 14 residues. Germline loops: CDR1 SGDLS, CDR2 YYNGEE. The chain's CDR3 is CASSARQGGETQYF. The CDR3 DNA is TGTGCCAGCAGCGCCAGACAGGGGGGAGAGACCCAGTACTTC.

Comments on this clonotype: At one end, the junction sequence differs from germline, possibly due to a read error. This chain connects TRBV20-1 to TRBJ2-1; either TRBD1 or TRBD2 may supply D (5 bases each). CDR1 and CDR2 from the germline V gene are DFQATT and SNEGSKA (reference sequence). The CDR3 length is 13 residues. The CDR3 sequence: CSARRGTYNAQFF. The CDR3 DNA is TGCAGTGCTAGACGAGGGACCTACAATGCGCAGTTCTTC.

This clonotype has a count of ten or more. V and J are TRBV30 and TRBJ1-1; 9 bases match TRBD1. V lost 1 base and J lost 12; bases outside the gene matches: 3. Germline CDR1 GTSNPN, CDR2 SVGIG (reference sequence). CDR3 size: 11 residues. For the CDR3, the DNA is TGTGCCTGGAGTGGGGACAGGGAAACTTTCTTT. The encoded protein is CAWSGDRETFF.

At least ten counts were recorded for this clonotype. The chain uses TRBV5-1 and TRBJ2-3; 8 nucleotides line up with TRBD2. The V gene's germline CDR1 is SGHRS and CDR2 YFSETQ. Trimming removed 4 bases from V and 2 bases from J; junction bases left unmatched: 9. The CDR3 length is 16 residues. The CDR3 DNA is TGCGCCAGCAGCCCGGGAGGGGTCAAGTACACAGATACGCAGTATTTT. Its translation is CASSPGGVKYTDTQYF.

This clonotype was recorded many times. This sequence joins TRBV20-1 and TRBJ2-1; TRBD2 matches 9 bases. Germline V gene sequence: CDR1 DFQATT, CDR2 SNEGSKA (reference sequence). The V and J ends lost 1 base and 7 bases, in that order; junction bases with no gene match: 11. The CDR3 has 16 amino acids. This CDR3 is CSARVSREGLMNEQFF. CDR3 nucleotide sequence: TGCAGTGCTAGAGTGTCGCGGGAGGGCCTTATGAATGAGCAGTTCTTC.

This clonotype was counted ten times or more. The gene calls are TRBV5-1 and TRBJ1-1; D remains ambiguous. The CDR3 is made up of 15 amino acids. With 1 base removed from V and 7 bases from J, the gap between germline ends came to 17 bases. Germline CDR1 reads SGHRS; CDR2 reads YFSETQ. As DNA, the CDR3 is TGCGCCAGCAGCTTGAATGGCCAGAGGGAACGTGAAGCTTTCTTT. It yields the protein CASSLNGQREREAFF.

About this clonotype itself: This may arise from a read error, as a much more abundant clone is one base away. The CDR3 does not end in the conserved phenylalanine or tryptophan, so this is likely a read error. The V call is TRBV20-1, the J call TRBJ1-2, with 7 bases that match TRBD1. V shed 2 bases and J 4 bases; nucleotides not matched to a gene: 4. CDR1 and CDR2 (germline): DFQATT, SNEGSKA (reference sequence). The CDR3 covers 13 residues. For the CDR3, the DNA is TGCAGTGCTAGAACAGGGGTCGGCTATGGCTACACCTTA. This translates into CSARTGVGYGYTL.

In this sample, this clonotype turned up many times. J is TRBJ2-3 and V is TRBV7-8; D gene unclear. Trimming removed 2 bases at V and 1 base at J, with 10 bases between. From germline, CDR1 is SGHVS and CDR2 FQNEAQ. The CDR3 is made up of 15 amino acids. CDR3 in amino acids: CASSLYSSGTDTQYF. CDR3 nucleotides: TGTGCCAGCAGCTTATACAGTTCCGGCACAGATACGCAGTATTTT.

This clonotype was observed many times. V and J are TRBV27 and TRBJ2-7; 9 nucleotides match TRBD1. V lost 5 bases to trimming and J lost 7 bases; unmatched junction nucleotides: 9. Germline CDR1 reads MNHEY; CDR2 reads SMNVEV (reference sequence). CDR3 size: 14 residues. The CDR3 loop reads CASSRTGVLGEQYF. In nucleotides, the CDR3 is TGTGCCAGCAGTCGGACAGGGGTTTTGGGGGAGCAGTACTTC.

The sample holds many counts of this clonotype. The chain recombines TRBV5-1 with TRBJ1-3; D gene ambiguous. CDR3 length equals 14 residues. Germline values: CDR1 SGHRS, CDR2 YFSETQ. V was trimmed by 5 bases and J by 0 bases, leaving 9 bases between them. CDR3 amino acids: CASSSHLSGNTIYF. The CDR3 DNA follows: TGCGCCAGCAGTTCACATCTCTCTGGAAACACCATATATTTT. Filled out from reference TRBV5-1 and TRBJ1-3, the complete variable domain reads KAGVTQTPRYLIKTRGQQVTLSCSPISGHRSVSWYQQTPGQGLQFLFEYFSETQRNKGNFPGRFSGRQFSNSRSEMNVSTLELGDSALYLCASSSHLSGNTIYFGEGSWLTVV.

This clonotype was seen many times. The chain has TRBV5-1 and TRBJ1-1; D is unresolved. Germline CDR1 SGHRS, CDR2 YFSETQ. The CDR3 length is 13 residues. The V end lost 1 base, the J end lost 3 bases, and 7 bases lay between the germline ends. The DNA for the CDR3 is TGCGCCAGCAGCTTGCCGCCGGACACTGAAGCTTTCTTT. Its protein product is CASSLPPDTEAFF.

This clonotype was picked up many times. The CDR3 DNA reads as TGCAGTGCGACCACCGGCGGGGTCAATCAGCCCCAGCATTTT. It codes for CSATTGGVNQPQHF. This chain uses TRBV20-1 with TRBJ1-5; no clear D. Germline lookup yields CDR1 DFQATT and CDR2 SNEGSKA (reference sequence). The V gene lost 6 bases and the J gene lost 3 bases, with 15 bases spanning the gap. There are 14 residues in the CDR3.

At least ten counts were recorded for this clonotype. The chain is built from TRBV5-1 and TRBJ2-7; D is perhaps TRBD1 (6 bases). Per the germline V gene, CDR1 is SGHRS and CDR2 is YFSETQ. Trimming left V 4 bases short and J 0 bases short, with 14 bases between. The CDR3 runs 15 residues. CDR3 loop: CASSRDRTASYEQYF. The CDR3 DNA reads TGCGCCAGCAGCAGAGATCGGACAGCCTCCTACGAGCAGTACTTC.

This clonotype was recorded at least ten times. The chain couples TRBV27 to TRBJ2-7, with 9 bases aligning to TRBD2. The V and J ends lost 2 bases and 5 bases, in that order; junction bases with no gene match: 1. CDR1 is MNHEY, CDR2 SMNVEV, per germline (reference sequence). The CDR3 has 13 amino acids. CDR3 in DNA: TGTGCCAGCAGTTTACCTAGCGGGAACGAGCAGTACTTC. Its translation: CASSLPSGNEQYF.

This clonotype was counted ten times or more. V usage is TRBV18 and J usage is TRBJ2-1; no firm D call. Germline CDR1 is KGHSH and CDR2 is LQKENI. Between the trimmed V and J ends, which lost 6 bases and 3 bases, there was a span of 21 bases. There are 17 residues in the CDR3. The CDR3 coding sequence is TGTGCCAGCTCGGGCAGTTCCCCTTCGACGATCTACAATGAGCAGTTCTTC. It codes for CASSGSSPSTIYNEQFF.

This clonotype was recorded many times. CDR3 loop: CASSYFGQAIDEQFF. The CDR3 region has the DNA TGTGCCAGCAGTTACTTCGGGCAGGCGATCGATGAGCAGTTCTTC. This chain joins TRBV6-2 or TRBV6-3 and TRBJ2-1; D is ambiguous. V was clipped by 1 base and J by 8 bases, with 15 bases between them. Germline CDR1 is MNHEY and CDR2 is SVGEGT. This CDR3 has 15 amino acids.

In its sample, this clonotype was seen many times. The chain is built from TRBV7-2 and TRBJ2-1, with a weak D call TRBD2 (5 bases). Germline CDR1 and CDR2: SGHTA and FQGNSA. The CDR3 has 12 residues. Deletions cut 7 bases from V and 4 bases from J, with 8 bases between. As DNA, the CDR3 is TGTGCCAGCACCCGGGGATACAATGAGCAGTTCTTC. As protein: CASTRGYNEQFF.

There are many counts of this clonotype. DNA for the CDR3: TGCAGTGCTAGAGATGACCAGGACAGGGCAACAGCAGATACGCAGTATTTT. Protein sequence: CSARDDQDRATADTQYF. The chain carries TRBV20-1 and TRBJ2-3; TRBD1 agrees at 8 bases. The length of the CDR3 is 17 residues. Germline V gene data show CDR1 as DFQATT and CDR2 as SNEGSKA (reference sequence). V shed 0 bases, J shed 4 bases, and the junction held 12 bases outside the gene matches.

At least ten counts were recorded for this clonotype. The rearrangement links TRBV3-1 to TRBJ1-1; a weak D match, TRBD1 (5 bases). Looked up from germline, CDR1 is LGHDT and CDR2 is YNNKEL (reference sequence). V shed 5 bases and J shed 3 bases, with 10 bases lying between them. CDR3 length: 13 amino acids. This CDR3 reads CASSYEGYTEAFF. The CDR3 coding sequence is TGTGCCAGCAGCTATGAGGGGTACACTGAAGCTTTCTTT.

The table lists this clonotype with many counts. The chain combines TRBV4-3 with TRBJ2-3; weak D call: TRBD2 (5 bases). With 2 bases removed from V and 2 bases from J, the gap between germline ends came to 17 bases. CDR1 LGHNA and CDR2 YSLEER come from the germline V gene. This CDR3 region has 17 residues. The CDR3: CASSQYRTLGDTDTQYF. The CDR3 nucleotides are TGCGCCAGCAGCCAATATAGAACCCTCGGGGACACAGATACGCAGTATTTT.

This clonotype occurred many times. The J gene is TRBJ2-7, the V gene TRBV6-5; unclear D gene. Germline V gene data show CDR1 as MNHEY and CDR2 as SVGAGI. The V gene lost 5 bases and the J gene lost 5 bases, with 16 bases spanning the gap. This CDR3 comprises 14 residues. The DNA of the CDR3 is TGTGCCAGCAGTCGCAGAGGCCCCCAGGACGAGCAGTACTTC. It encodes CASSRRGPQDEQYF.

In its sample, this clonotype was seen many times. The chain links TRBV7-2 to TRBJ2-7; D may be TRBD2 (5 bases). Deletions cut 5 bases from V and 7 bases from J, with 9 bases between. From germline, CDR1 is SGHTA and CDR2 FQGNSA. The CDR3 has 11 amino acids. The CDR3 DNA follows: TGTGCCAGCAGCAACTCGGGAGAGCAGTACTTC. It encodes CASSNSGEQYF.

This clonotype came up a few times. The J gene is TRBJ2-7, the V gene TRBV10-2; D is undetermined. Per germline, CDR1 WSHSY and CDR2 SAAADI. The CDR3 sequence is 12 residues long. V was cut by 6 bases and J by 5 bases, with 11 bases left in between. CDR3 DNA sequence: TGCGCCAGCAGAGGAGCGTATCACGAGCAGTACTTC. Translated, it gives CASRGAYHEQYF.

This clonotype has at least ten counts. The V call is TRBV20-1, the J call TRBJ2-5; D may match TRBD1 or TRBD2 (5 bases each). CDR3 length: 12 amino acids. Germline V gene lookup returns CDR1 DFQATT and CDR2 SNEGSKA (reference sequence). V lost 8 bases and J 5 bases, leaving 15 bases between the germline ends. In nucleotides, the CDR3 is TGCAGTTCCCCCGGGACGGGGGAGACCCAGTACTTC. This encodes CSSPGTGETQYF.